One and the same sample provided the 26 T cell receptor beta chains below, sequenced in a study of T cells in women clearing cervical HPV infection. Clones were sequenced by immunoSEQ multiplex PCR, and TCRdb holds only the in-frame ones, with some missing. The sample's table shows 31,000 or so clones. What was sequenced was blood buffy coat. These receptor sequences come from a woman between 18 and 69 years old with a cervical HPV16 infection that either progressed to CIN3+ or cleared (not recorded which).

In the case of this clone: The sequenced fragment ends 3 residues before the CDR3 boundary, so the rest is inferred from the germline J gene. J is TRBJ1-2 and V is TRBV5-1; 7 bases are shared with TRBD1. J gave up 6 bases and V 8 bases, and 10 bases lay outside the gene matches. CDR1 and CDR2 (germline): SGHRS, YFSETQ. The CDR3 length is 13 residues. The CDR3 is CASSTGDGHGYTF. CDR3 DNA, as far as it was read: TGCGCCAGTAGTACAGGGGACGGCCATGGC.

On this clone itself: With the read ending 3 residues before the CDR3 end, the germline J gene is used to fill in that end. The chain carries TRBV24-1 and TRBJ2-3, with 10 nucleotides matching TRBD2. Germline V gives CDR1 KGHDR, CDR2 SFDVKD. V dropped 9 bases and J dropped 2; count of bases not matched to a gene: 13. The CDR3 runs 17 residues. The part of the CDR3 DNA that was read is TGTGCCACCCCGATTCCGGGACTAGCGTCAGTCACAGATACG. Translation gives CATPIPGLASVTDT. The entire CDR3 reads CATPIPGLASVTDTQYF.

A note on this clone: The missing CDR3 end, 3 residues past where the read stops, is filled in from the germline J gene. The rearrangement joins TRBV18 to TRBJ2-5; TRBD2 agrees at 8 bases. The germline V gene has CDR1 KGHSH and CDR2 LQKENI. The CDR3 contains 17 residues. Trimming cost V 6 bases and J 5 bases; bases outside gene matches: 17. The sequenced part of the CDR3 DNA is TGTGCCAGCTCCCGGAATCGAGCGGGAGCGCGCGGGGAGACC. Translation: CASSRNRAGARGET. The whole CDR3 protein reads CASSRNRAGARGETQYF.

In regard to this clone: The CDR3 extends 3 residues past the end of the read, so its final part is completed from the germline J gene. This sequence joins TRBV11-2 and TRBJ2-2; D call uncertain. The CDR3 length is 14 residues. Germline lookup yields CDR1 SGHAT and CDR2 FQNNGV. The CDR3 reads CASSLPGFDSPLFF. CDR3 DNA, as far as it was read: TGTGCCAGCAGCTTACCGGGTTTTGATTCACCG.

In regard to this clone: Sequencing ends 3 residues short of the CDR3 end; the germline J gene provides the rest. This chain joins TRBV18 and TRBJ1-4; TRBD1 might be the D (5 bases). Per germline, CDR1 KGHSH and CDR2 LQKENI. This CDR3 spans 16 amino acids. The V end was cut by 6 bases, the J end by 8 bases, with 22 bases between. The CDR3 bases that were read are TGTGCCAGCTCTCTGGATCTGTTCTCCGCAGGGGAAAAA. Translated, it gives CASSLDLFSAGEK. In full, the CDR3 reads CASSLDLFSAGEKLFF. Drawing the rest from reference TRBV18 and TRBJ1-4, the complete variable domain is NAGVMQNPRHLVRRRGQEARLRCSPMKGHSHVYWYRQLPEEGLKFMVYLQKENIIDESGMPKERFSAEFPKEGPSILRIQQVVRGDSAAYFCASSLDLFSAGEKLFFGSGTQLSVL.

Comments on this clone: The read comes to an end 3 residues before the CDR3 does, leaving the germline J gene to fill in the end. The J gene is TRBJ1-1, the V gene TRBV7-6; 7 bases map to TRBD1. CDR1 and CDR2 from the germline V gene are SGHVS and FNYEAQ. Trimming at V came to 1 base and at J to 6 bases, leaving 2 bases not matched to a gene. The CDR3 contains 13 residues. CDR3 DNA, as far as it was read: TGTGCCAGCAGCTTAGACAGGGGCGCTGAA. This sequence encodes CASSLDRGAE. The full-length CDR3 reads as CASSLDRGAEAFF.

About this clone itself: The read falls 3 residues short of the CDR3 end, and the missing part is taken from the germline J gene. The chain links TRBV10-3 to TRBJ2-3, with 8 positions matching TRBD2. This CDR3 contains 15 residues. Losses at the gene ends were 5 bases for V and 0 bases for J; bases not matched to a gene: 4. Germline-derived CDR1 and CDR2 are ENHRY and SYGVKD. The CDR3 DNA, read in part, is TGTGCCATCAGTACCGGGACTAGAAGCACAGATACG. Amino acid sequence: CAISTGTRSTDT. The complete CDR3 sequence is CAISTGTRSTDTQYF.

As regards this clone: Read sequence stops 3 residues before the CDR3 end, and the germline J gene provides the missing end. This chain joins TRBV18 and TRBJ2-4; 7 bases match TRBD1. The germline V gene has CDR1 KGHSH and CDR2 LQKENI. The CDR3 covers 15 residues. Here the CDR3 reads CASSPSDRLNYGQYF. The DNA read from the CDR3 is TGTGCCAGCTCACCCTCGGACAGGCTCAACTATGGT.

Concerning this clone itself: The read is 3 residues too short to cover the CDR3 end, so that end is filled in from the germline J gene. The V and J genes are TRBV5-1 and TRBJ2-3; perhaps TRBD1 as D (6 bases). The CDR3 has 16 residues. CDR1 SGHRS and CDR2 YFSETQ come from the germline V gene. Trimming removed 4 bases from V and 0 bases from J, with 15 bases in between. The CDR3 DNA, read in part, is TGCGCCAGCAGCCCCGGGACAAGCCCTAGCACAGATACG. Protein: CASSPGTSPSTDT. The complete CDR3 protein is CASSPGTSPSTDTQYF.

On this clone: The read ends 3 residues early relative to the CDR3; the germline J gene fills the gap. V and J are TRBV7-9 and TRBJ2-7; tentative D call: TRBD1 (6 bases). The germline CDR1 and CDR2 sequences are SEHNR and FQNEAQ (reference sequence). Trimming shortened V by 1 base and J by 2 bases, and 9 bases separated the two germline ends. The CDR3 loop spans 14 amino acids. CDR3 DNA, as far as it was read: TGTGCCAGCAGCTTAGTTGGACAGACCTACGAG. This codes for CASSLVGQTYE. The entire CDR3 reads CASSLVGQTYEQYF.

Comment on this clone: Read coverage stops 3 residues before the CDR3 terminus; the germline J gene supplies the remainder. This chain uses TRBV10-1 with TRBJ2-1; D is ambiguous. This CDR3 is built from 13 residues. Trimming cost V 0 bases and J 9 bases, with 9 bases left between them. Germline V gene sequence: CDR1 WNHNN, CDR2 SYGVQD (reference sequence). Partial CDR3 DNA: TGCGCCAGCAGTGAGTCGCAGGTTGTTGAG. It is translated as CASSESQVVE. In full, the CDR3 is CASSESQVVEQFF.

Details on this clone: The CDR3 is cut off 3 residues early in the read; its end comes from the germline J gene. V is TRBV7-8 and J is TRBJ1-1; maybe TRBD1 (6 bases). The CDR3 is 15 residues long. V lost 6 bases to trimming and J lost 0 bases, with 14 bases between them. Germline V gene sequence: CDR1 SGHVS, CDR2 FQNEAQ. CDR3 in amino acids: CASRRTVNMNTEAFF. The CDR3 bases that were read are TGTGCCAGCAGAAGGACAGTCAACATGAACACTGAA.

Remarks on this clone: The read ends 3 residues shy of where the CDR3 ends; the end is completed using the germline J gene. The rearrangement links TRBV6-1 to TRBJ2-1; 8 bases line up with TRBD2. This CDR3 has 14 residues. Trimming cost V 6 bases and J 5 bases; bases outside gene matches: 6. Looked up from germline, CDR1 is MNHNS and CDR2 is SASEGT. CDR3 sequence: CASRELAGHNEQFF. CDR3 bases read: TGTGCCAGCAGGGAATTAGCGGGACACAATGAG.

As regards this clone: The read finishes 3 residues shy of the CDR3 end, and the germline J gene is used to complete it. The chain combines TRBV30 with TRBJ2-7; TRBD2 aligns across 8 bases. Germline values: CDR1 GTSNPN, CDR2 SVGIG (reference sequence). The J segment lost 5 bases and the V segment lost 1 base, leaving 16 bases of the junction unmatched. The CDR3 extends over 17 amino acids. This CDR3 reads CAWSGAGLGGSGDEQYF. The sequenced CDR3 bases are TGTGCCTGGAGTGGGGCAGGGTTGGGGGGTAGCGGGGACGAG.

Partial CDR3 DNA: TGTGCCAGCACCCAGTACAATGAG. This gives the protein CASTQYNE. The whole CDR3 region reads CASTQYNEQFF. The rearrangement links TRBV7-2 to TRBJ2-1, with D unclear. The read stops 3 residues short of the end of the CDR3; the missing end is completed from the germline J gene. Trimming took off 7 bases at V and 4 bases at J, with 5 bases between the two ends. Germline V gives CDR1 SGHTA, CDR2 FQGNSA. CDR3 length equals 11 residues.

Notes on this clone: The read comes to an end 3 residues before the CDR3 does, leaving the germline J gene to fill in the end. V and J are TRBV6-1 and TRBJ2-7; TRBD2 aligns across 11 bases. Germline-derived CDR1 and CDR2 are MNHNS and SASEGT. This CDR3 is 16 amino acids long. V shed 1 base, J shed 3 bases, and the junction held 5 bases outside the gene matches. The chain's CDR3 is CASSEGLAGNGYEQYF. Incomplete CDR3 DNA: TGTGCCAGCAGTGAAGGACTAGCGGGAAACGGCTACGAG.

Turning to this clone: Read data end 3 residues before the CDR3 end; the end is taken from the germline J gene. V gene TRBV28 combines with J gene TRBJ2-7; a weak D match, TRBD1 (6 bases). This CDR3 contains 14 residues. Deletions cut 7 bases from V and 0 bases from J, with 13 bases between. The V gene's germline CDR1 is MDHEN and CDR2 SYDVKM. CDR3 loop: CASTRTDYSYEQYF. The sequenced CDR3 bases are TGTGCCAGCACCAGGACAGATTACTCCTACGAG.

The CDR3 loop reads CASSISGGRGGELFF. Partial CDR3 DNA: TGTGCCAGTAGTATTTCCGGCGGGAGAGGCGGGGAG. The rearrangement links TRBV19 to TRBJ2-2; 7 nucleotides match TRBD2. The CDR3 end falls 3 residues outside the read, so it is completed with the germline J gene. CDR3 size: 15 residues. The V segment lost 3 bases and the J segment 7 bases; nucleotides outside the gene matches: 8. Germline V gene sequence: CDR1 LNHDA, CDR2 SQIVND (reference sequence). Full variable domain (remainder filled in from reference TRBV19 and TRBJ2-2): DGGITQSPKYLFRKEGQNVTLSCEQNLNHDAMYWYRQDPGQGLRLIYYSQIVNDFQKGDIAEGYSVSREKKESFPLTVTSAQKNPTAFYLCASSISGGRGGELFFGEGSRLTVL.

About this clone: Sequencing ends 3 residues short of the CDR3 end; the germline J gene provides the rest. V is TRBV7-3 and J is TRBJ2-1, with D tentatively TRBD1 (5 bases). Trimming cost V 2 bases and J 7 bases, with 12 bases left between them. From germline, CDR1 is SGHTA and CDR2 FQGTGA. This CDR3 spans 14 amino acids. The covered CDR3 bases are TGTGCCAGCAGCTTAGGCAGGGCCTCTAATGAG. Its translation is CASSLGRASNE. The whole CDR3 sequence reads CASSLGRASNEQFF.

Of note for this clone: The CDR3 end is not reached by the read, which stops 3 residues before it; the germline J gene fills it in. The rearrangement uses TRBV19 and TRBJ1-2; D possibly corresponds to TRBD1 (6 bases). The CDR3 totals 14 residues. Germline CDR1 LNHDA, CDR2 SQIVND (reference sequence). Incomplete CDR3 DNA: TGTGCCAGTCGAAAAGGGGGAGGGCCCTACGAC. It translates to CASRKGGGPYD. The whole CDR3 protein reads CASRKGGGPYDYTF.

Points on this clone: The missing CDR3 end, 3 residues past where the read stops, is filled in from the germline J gene. The chain couples TRBV30 to TRBJ2-2; D possibly corresponds to TRBD2 (6 bases). CDR1 is GTSNPN and CDR2 is SVGIG in the germline V gene (reference sequence). Trimming shortened V by 5 bases and J by 9 bases, and 13 bases separated the two germline ends. There are 12 residues in the CDR3. The CDR3 spells CAWGRGLRELFF. The covered CDR3 bases are TGTGCCTGGGGACGGGGACTCCGGGAG.

On this clone itself: The CDR3 end is not reached by the read, which stops 3 residues before it; the germline J gene fills it in. The V and J genes are TRBV30 and TRBJ1-1; possible D gene TRBD1, 5 bases. CDR3 size: 13 residues. Trimming stripped 3 bases from V and 0 bases from J, with 8 bases between. Germline CDR1 reads GTSNPN; CDR2 reads SVGIG (reference sequence). The CDR3 sequence is CAWSTGLNTEAFF. The CDR3 DNA, read in part, is TGTGCCTGGAGCACAGGTTTGAACACTGAA.

On this clone itself: The read ends 3 residues before the CDR3 terminus; that terminus is restored from the germline J gene. The chain is built from TRBV5-1 and TRBJ2-5; TRBD2 might be the D (5 bases). Trimming removed 5 bases at V and 4 bases at J, with 15 bases between. Germline-derived CDR1 and CDR2 are SGHRS and YFSETQ. There are 14 residues in the CDR3. Partial CDR3 DNA: TGCGCCAGCAGACCTGACGGAGGCGGAGAGACC. As protein: CASRPDGGGET. The full CDR3 protein is CASRPDGGGETQYF. Full variable domain (remainder filled in from reference TRBV5-1 and TRBJ2-5): KAGVTQTPRYLIKTRGQQVTLSCSPISGHRSVSWYQQTPGQGLQFLFEYFSETQRNKGNFPGRFSGRQFSNSRSEMNVSTLELGDSALYLCASRPDGGGETQYFGPGTRLLVL.

Concerning this clone: Sequencing ends 3 residues short of the CDR3 end; the germline J gene provides the rest. The rearrangement links TRBV20-1 to TRBJ1-2; D possibly corresponds to TRBD1 (5 bases). The V end lost 5 bases, the J end lost 0 bases, and 13 bases lay between the germline ends. The CDR3 spans 14 residues. Germline V lookup: CDR1 DFQATT, CDR2 SNEGSKA (reference sequence). CDR3 sequence reads: CSAENRLSNYGYTF. Incomplete CDR3 DNA: TGCAGTGCTGAAAACAGGTTGTCTAACTATGGC.

As for this clone: The read is 3 residues too short to cover the CDR3 end, so that end is filled in from the germline J gene. The chain combines TRBV30 with TRBJ1-4; TRBD1 matches at 8 bases. The length of the CDR3 is 16 residues. Germline trimming cut 4 bases from V and 0 bases from J; bases unmatched to any gene: 7. CDR1 GTSNPN and CDR2 SVGIG come from the germline V gene (reference sequence). The CDR3 loop reads CAWNKPGQATNEKLFF. Partial CDR3 DNA: TGTGCCTGGAATAAACCGGGACAGGCAACTAATGAAAAA.

Comments on this clone: The read ends 3 residues early relative to the CDR3; the germline J gene fills the gap. The chain has TRBV5-4 and TRBJ2-5; D unclear. Looked up from germline, CDR1 is SGHNT and CDR2 is YYREEE (reference sequence). This CDR3 has 15 residues. The V end lost 3 bases, the J end lost 3 bases, and 15 bases lay between the germline ends. The covered CDR3 bases are TGTGCCAGCAGCTCAGAAGGCCGTTACGAAGAGACC. Translating gives CASSSEGRYEET. The full CDR3 protein is CASSSEGRYEETQYF.